This TCR beta chain came from a study of identical twins (dated by TCRdb to 2015 to 2016). Looking at the study overall: The study deep-sequenced TCR alpha and beta repertoires from monozygotic twins, unrelated adults of various ages and cord blood to test whether fetal clonotypes persist. Replicate twin experiments were performed at different times using different library preparation protocols to rule out contamination. General conclusions and limits of the study: A weaker excess of twin sharing was found in beta out-of-frame sequences because the signal-to-noise ratio was lowered by fewer shared sequences. In monozygotic twins, recombination models systematically underestimated out-of-frame TCR alpha sharing, but the models matched the sharing seen between unrelated individuals. Invariant T cells such as MAIT and iNKT could partly confound zero-insertion analyses, although diverse VJ usage argued against such confounding for most clonotypes. Fewer insertions were carried by abundant cord blood beta clonotypes, a similar but weaker trend appeared in young adult naive repertoires, and no such trend appeared in memory repertoires. Because the same donors could not be followed over many years, conclusions were based on cross-sectional statistical analysis. Out-of-frame TCR alpha sequences shared between twins showed an excess of low generation-probability sequences compared with coincidental sharing between unrelated individuals.

The library relied on 5' RACE. The listed sequencing device is Illumina HiSeq 2000. Template switching added a universal primer binding site, and the final cDNA carried a unique molecular identifier that allowed TCR cDNA molecules to be counted accurately. Specific primers in the conserved constant-segment region were used to synthesize first-strand cDNA for TCR alpha and beta chains. To control for contamination, every cDNA library carried two barcodes: a SMART-Mk sample barcode plus Illumina barcodes. Two successive PCR steps introduced TruSeq adapter sequences along with Illumina sample barcodes. The Illumina HiSeq platform was used with custom primers to sequence TCR alpha and beta cDNA libraries. Per the authors' processing: MiGEC processed the raw reads to extract unique molecular identifiers, while MiXCR was used to determine the CDR3 positions. For each individual, recombination models were inferred using an EM algorithm with the repgenHMM and IGoR tools. Shared clonotypes were analyzed with the tcR package in R, and sharing was normalized by the product of cloneset sizes. Out-of-frame nonproductive sequences were analyzed to study raw recombination free of thymic and clonal selection effects. TCRdb reran the public reads through fastp at Q25 and MiXCR, keeping productive beta chains. Under each unique CDR3 protein, matching rows form one entry showing the most common genes and DNA. What appears here as the V and J calls and clone size reflects TCRdb's work, not the paper's. For this sample the table gives under 900,000 distinct CDR3 sequences, of which approximately 13% were detected only once. Together, the top ten hold around 1.6% of the sample.

This clonotype has only a few counts. The antigen it binds to is not known. No much larger clonotype is one base removed from it; base qualities were not supplied. From the germline V gene, CDR1 is SGHRS and CDR2 is YFSETQ. Relative to germline, V is 4 bases shorter and J is 4 bases shorter, with 23 bases between their ends. The CDR3, cysteine through phenylalanine, is 17 amino acids long. The DNA shown is the 51-base CDR3, in frame from base 1. Every donor in the study was a healthy Caucasian. Three pairs of female monozygotic twins, all aged 18 to 29 years, were included in the twin cohort. RNA for TCR libraries was isolated from peripheral blood mononuclear cells. These data also featured in a second study, about yellow fever vaccine responses in identical twins. From that second study: The authors reported that the T cell response to vaccination in identical twins appeared partly convergent and partly personalized. Focusing on identical twins, the study followed the T cell clones that responded to the vaccine, and did so with precision.

The rearrangement joined TRBV5-1 to TRBJ2-5; 5 matching bases give a weak D call of TRBD2. This TCR derives from a woman between 18 and 30 years old in good health. The sample consisted of PBMCs. Read as DNA, the sequence is TGCGCCAGCAGCCCGGACTTGTTTGAACCATATCCAGAGACCCAGTACTTC. Translated, it gives CASSPDLFEPYPETQYF.